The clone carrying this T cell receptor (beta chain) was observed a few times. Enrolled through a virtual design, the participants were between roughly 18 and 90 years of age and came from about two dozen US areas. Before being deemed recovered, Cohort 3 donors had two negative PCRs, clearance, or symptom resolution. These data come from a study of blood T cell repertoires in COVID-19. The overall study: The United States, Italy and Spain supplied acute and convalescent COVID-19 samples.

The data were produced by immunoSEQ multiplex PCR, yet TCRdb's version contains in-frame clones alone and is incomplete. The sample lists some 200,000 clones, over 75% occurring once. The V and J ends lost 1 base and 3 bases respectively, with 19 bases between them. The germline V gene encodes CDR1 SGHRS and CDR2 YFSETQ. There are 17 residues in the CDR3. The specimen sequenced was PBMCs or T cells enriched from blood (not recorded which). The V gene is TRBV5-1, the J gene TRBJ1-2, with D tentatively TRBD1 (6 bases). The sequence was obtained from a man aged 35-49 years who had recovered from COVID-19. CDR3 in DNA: TGCGCCAGCAGCTTGATGGTAGGGGGGGTCTCGCACTATGGCTACACCTTC. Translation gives CASSLMVGGVSHYGYTF.